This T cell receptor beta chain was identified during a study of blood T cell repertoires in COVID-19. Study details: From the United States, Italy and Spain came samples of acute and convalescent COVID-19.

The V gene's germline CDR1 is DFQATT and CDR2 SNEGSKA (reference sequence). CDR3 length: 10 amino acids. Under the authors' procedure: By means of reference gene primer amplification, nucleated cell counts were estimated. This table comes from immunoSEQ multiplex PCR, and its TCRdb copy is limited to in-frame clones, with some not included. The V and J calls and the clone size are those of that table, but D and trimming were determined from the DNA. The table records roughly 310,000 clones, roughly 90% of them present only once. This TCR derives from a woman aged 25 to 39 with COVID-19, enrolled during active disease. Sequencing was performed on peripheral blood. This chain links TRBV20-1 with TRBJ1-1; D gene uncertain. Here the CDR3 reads CSGNRVEAFF. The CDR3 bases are TGCAGCGGAAATCGGGTAGAGGCTTTCTTT.